What follows are 8 T cell receptor beta chains derived from one specimen sequenced in a study of memory CD8 T cells in hepatitis C reinfection. Described time point: pre-reinfection, 55 to 20 weeks before reinfection detection. No in vitro expansion preceded TCR sequencing of the sorted cells. Sequencing was performed with immunoSEQ multiplex PCR; in TCRdb, only in-frame clones are kept and a portion is missing. The sample includes 45,000 to 65,000 clones, roughly 89% of them seen just once. The sequencing input was naive CD8+ T cells sorted from blood. The source of these receptors is a man aged 18 to 30 with hepatitis C virus infection.

The chain employs TRBV6-1 and TRBJ1-1; D not certain. The germline V gene has CDR1 MNHNS and CDR2 SASEGT. The V end lost 3 bases, the J end lost 4 bases, and 6 bases lay between the germline ends. There are 12 residues in the CDR3. The CDR3 protein is CASSDVGTEAFF. The CDR3, as DNA: TGTGCCAGCAGTGATGTCGGCACTGAAGCTTTCTTT.

V usage is TRBV7-8 and J usage is TRBJ2-1; 7 bases agree with TRBD1. CDR1 and CDR2 (germline): SGHVS, FQNEAQ. CDR3 length equals 13 residues. The J segment lost 7 bases and the V segment lost 5 bases, leaving 5 bases of the junction unmatched. CDR3 DNA sequence: TGTGCCAGCAGCCCCGGACAGGTAAATGAGCAGTTCTTC. It encodes CASSPGQVNEQFF.

The J gene is TRBJ2-7, the V gene TRBV27, with D tentatively TRBD2 (6 bases). V lost 10 bases, J lost 7 bases, and 20 bases lay in between. The CDR3 consists of 13 residues. The germline V gene encodes CDR1 MNHEY and CDR2 SMNVEV (reference sequence). The CDR3 spells CATSPGSGGEQYF. CDR3 in DNA: TGTGCCACCTCCCCGGGCTCCGGGGGAGAGCAGTACTTC.

V gene TRBV27 combines with J gene TRBJ2-7; TRBD2 agrees at 7 bases. This CDR3 spans 16 amino acids. Germline V gene data show CDR1 as MNHEY and CDR2 as SMNVEV (reference sequence). With V trimmed by 0 bases and J by 0 bases, 5 bases remained unmatched. The CDR3 nucleotides read TGTGCCAGCAGTTTATCCGGAGCGGGGCTCTCCTACGAGCAGTACTTC. This gives the protein CASSLSGAGLSYEQYF.

The J gene is TRBJ2-2, the V gene TRBV4-1, with 11 bases aligning to TRBD1. V dropped 1 base and J dropped 5; count of bases not matched to a gene: 3. This CDR3 spans 16 amino acids. Germline V gives CDR1 MGHRA, CDR2 YSYEKL. DNA of the CDR3: TGCGCCAGCAGCCAAGGAGGGACAGGGGGAACCGGGGAGCTGTTTTTT. Its translation: CASSQGGTGGTGELFF.

The chain joins TRBV7-8 to TRBJ2-5, with D possibly being TRBD1 (7 bases). The closer fit of TRBJ2-7 to the DNA end suggests the J call may be wrong. The germline V gene has CDR1 SGHVS and CDR2 FQNEAQ. This CDR3 region has 15 residues. The CDR3 here is CASSEGAGPAYEQYF. CDR3 bases: TGTGCCAGCAGCGAGGGGGCGGGGCCCGCCTACGAGCAGTACTTC.

This clone occurred once. This sequence joins TRBV7-2 and TRBJ2-5, with 7 bases identical to TRBD1. The germline V gene has CDR1 SGHTA and CDR2 FQGNSA. This CDR3 region has 14 residues. With V trimmed by 2 bases and J by 5 bases, 5 bases remained unmatched. CDR3 sequence: CASSLQTGSETQYF. DNA of the CDR3: TGTGCCAGCAGCTTACAGACAGGGTCGGAGACCCAGTACTTC.

The gene calls are TRBV11-2 and TRBJ1-1; the D gene is possibly TRBD1 (6 bases). Trimming removed 2 bases at V and 4 bases at J, with 11 bases between. CDR1 is SGHAT and CDR2 is FQNNGV in the germline V gene. The CDR3 is 14 amino acids. For the CDR3, the DNA is TGTGCCAGCAGCTTAAACACAGGGTTCACTGAAGCTTTCTTT. Translating it yields CASSLNTGFTEAFF.